One sample yielded the 24 T cell receptor beta chains listed below, sequenced in a study of monozygotic twins with inflammatory bowel disease. TCRdb re-analyzed the 5' RACE reads; it lists each CDR3 protein once, without DNA. This sample carries about 160,000 distinct CDR3 sequences, with roughly 7% going to the ten biggest clones. Sample: blood. The receptors here all came from a human donor with ulcerative colitis or Crohn's disease, or a healthy co-twin of an affected twin (not recorded which).

The gene calls are TRBV18 and TRBJ2-2; TCRdb's D gene call, TRBD2, goes unchecked for lack of DNA. CDR1 is KGHSH, CDR2 LQKENI, per germline. This CDR3 has 13 amino acids. The CDR3 sequence is CASSPALAGELFF.

CDR3 amino acids: CASSFNGFSTDTQYF. J is TRBJ2-3 and V is TRBV11-2. CDR3 length equals 15 residues. From germline, CDR1 is SGHAT and CDR2 FQNNGV.

The chain's CDR3 is CASSLGGGQAPLHF. The V call is TRBV12-3 or TRBV12-4, the J call TRBJ1-6; TCRdb designates TRBD1, a call that cannot be tested without DNA. This CDR3 is 14 amino acids long.

V gene TRBV5-4 combines with J gene TRBJ2-1; TCRdb picks TRBD1, but there is no DNA to check that call. Per the germline V gene, CDR1 is SGHNT and CDR2 is YYREEE (reference sequence). The CDR3 extends over 16 amino acids. CDR3 sequence: CASSRKQGVSYNEQFF.

V usage is TRBV20-1 and J usage is TRBJ2-3. Germline CDR1 and CDR2: DFQATT and SNEGSKA (reference sequence). The CDR3 has 13 amino acids. The CDR3 loop is CSASPKLAVTQYF.

The chain has TRBV21-1 and TRBJ2-7; TCRdb picks TRBD1, but there is no DNA to check that call. TRBV21-1 is a recognized pseudogene. The CDR3 length is 16 residues. This CDR3 reads CASSKGRTGSSYEQYF.

V gene TRBV10-3 combines with J gene TRBJ1-2. In germline, CDR1 is ENHRY, CDR2 SYGVKD. The CDR3 loop spans 15 amino acids. CDR3 region: CAISSSTAFGSGYTF.

V usage is TRBV18 and J usage is TRBJ2-5; TCRdb calls TRBD2, which cannot be checked without DNA. CDR3 size: 17 residues. CDR1 is KGHSH, CDR2 LQKENI, per germline. The chain's CDR3 is CASSTGLAGPAAETQYF.

The V gene is TRBV28, the J gene TRBJ1-2. Germline V gene sequence: CDR1 MDHEN, CDR2 SYDVKM. The CDR3 has 11 residues. This CDR3 reads CASTGLYGYTF.

The chain carries TRBV12-5 and TRBJ1-1; absent DNA, TCRdb's TRBD1 call cannot be checked. The CDR3 totals 13 residues. Germline lookup yields CDR1 LGHNT and CDR2 FRNRAP. CDR3 sequence reads: CASGEGGGTEAFF.

J is TRBJ2-2 and V is TRBV20-1; TCRdb's D gene call, TRBD1, goes unchecked for lack of DNA. The V gene's germline CDR1 is DFQATT and CDR2 SNEGSKA (reference sequence). The CDR3 runs to 15 residues. The CDR3 loop reads CSATYGRGYTGELFF.

The chain carries TRBV28 and TRBJ2-7; as DNA is missing, the TRBD1 call by TCRdb cannot be tested. The CDR3 is made up of 14 amino acids. Looked up from germline, CDR1 is MDHEN and CDR2 is SYDVKM. The chain's CDR3 is CASSALGQDYEQYF.

The V call is TRBV5-1, the J call TRBJ2-7. The CDR3 contains 11 residues. Germline V gene data show CDR1 as SGHRS and CDR2 as YFSETQ. This CDR3 is CASSLYYEQYF. Full variable domain (outside the CDR3, taken from reference TRBV5-1 and TRBJ2-7): KAGVTQTPRYLIKTRGQQVTLSCSPISGHRSVSWYQQTPGQGLQFLFEYFSETQRNKGNFPGRFSGRQFSNSRSEMNVSTLELGDSALYLCASSLYYEQYFGPGTRLTVT.

V gene TRBV5-5 combines with J gene TRBJ1-1. This CDR3 has 14 residues. Per germline, CDR1 SGHKS and CDR2 YYEKEE (reference sequence). CDR3: CASSLDSGNTEAFF. Using reference TRBV5-5 and TRBJ1-1 for the parts outside the CDR3, the full variable domain is DAGVTQSPTHLIKTRGQQVTLRCSPISGHKSVSWYQQVLGQGPQFIFQYYEKEERGRGNFPDRFSARQFPNYSSELNVNALLLGDSALYLCASSLDSGNTEAFFGQGTRLTVV.

This rearrangement joins TRBV12-3 or TRBV12-4 to TRBJ2-6. The CDR3 contains 15 residues. CDR3 region: CASSFTEAGANVLTF.

The chain carries TRBV6-1 and TRBJ1-5; the D call from TCRdb, TRBD1, cannot be confirmed without DNA. The CDR3 consists of 16 residues. CDR1 is MNHNS and CDR2 is SASEGT in the germline V gene. CDR3 in amino acids: CASSDFEWAAHQPQHF.

This chain links TRBV20-1 with TRBJ1-2. The CDR3 has 14 amino acids. CDR1 is DFQATT, CDR2 SNEGSKA, per germline (reference sequence). The CDR3 spells CSAWIVVPYYGYTF.

The chain recombines TRBV5-1 with TRBJ1-1; the D call of TRBD1 rests on TCRdb alone, since no DNA is present to check it. This CDR3 spans 14 amino acids. Germline-derived CDR1 and CDR2 are SGHRS and YFSETQ. This CDR3 reads CASSLIRQGLEAFF. Using reference TRBV5-1 and TRBJ1-1 for the parts outside the CDR3, the full variable domain is KAGVTQTPRYLIKTRGQQVTLSCSPISGHRSVSWYQQTPGQGLQFLFEYFSETQRNKGNFPGRFSGRQFSNSRSEMNVSTLELGDSALYLCASSLIRQGLEAFFGQGTRLTVV.

The V and J genes are TRBV11-2 and TRBJ1-2; the TCRdb D gene call, TRBD1, has no DNA to confirm it. The CDR3 is 14 amino acids. Germline CDR1 is SGHAT and CDR2 is FQNNGV. The CDR3 here is CASSPGTGIYGYTF.

The V gene is TRBV4-1, the J gene TRBJ2-1; TCRdb picks TRBD2, but there is no DNA to check that call. Germline CDR1 and CDR2: MGHRA and YSYEKL. This CDR3 comprises 16 residues. CDR3 region: CASSQEARWIYNEQFF.

The chain uses TRBV14 and TRBJ2-1; TCRdb calls TRBD2, which cannot be checked without DNA. Germline CDR1 and CDR2: SGHDN and FVKESK. The CDR3 sequence is 13 residues long. This CDR3 is CASSSFLEGEQFF.

The chain uses TRBV20-1 and TRBJ1-1; TCRdb designates TRBD1, a call that cannot be tested without DNA. The CDR3 spans 15 residues. The germline CDR1 and CDR2 sequences are DFQATT and SNEGSKA (reference sequence). CDR3 protein: CSAKGSLRIRSEAFF.

J is TRBJ1-1 and V is TRBV20-1. Germline V CDR1 and CDR2: DFQATT, SNEGSKA (reference sequence). The CDR3 contains 15 residues. This CDR3 is CSARVRRLMNTEAFF.

The J gene is TRBJ2-7, the V gene TRBV29-1; TCRdb names TRBD2, which stays unverified in the absence of DNA. Germline CDR1 reads SQVTM; CDR2 reads ANQGSEA. The CDR3 has 13 amino acids. The CDR3 region is CSASFSVSYEQYF.